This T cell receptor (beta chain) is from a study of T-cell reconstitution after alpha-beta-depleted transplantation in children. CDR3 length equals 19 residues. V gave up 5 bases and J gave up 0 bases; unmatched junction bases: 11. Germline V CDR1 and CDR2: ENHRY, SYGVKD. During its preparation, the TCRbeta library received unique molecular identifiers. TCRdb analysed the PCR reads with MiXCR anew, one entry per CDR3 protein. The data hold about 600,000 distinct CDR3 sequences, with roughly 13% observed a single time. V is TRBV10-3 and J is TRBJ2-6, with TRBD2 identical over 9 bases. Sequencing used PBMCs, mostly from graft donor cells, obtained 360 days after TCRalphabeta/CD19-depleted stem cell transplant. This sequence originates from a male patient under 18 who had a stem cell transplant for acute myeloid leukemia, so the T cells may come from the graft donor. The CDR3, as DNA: TGTGCCATCAGTTCCTTAGGGCTAGCGGGACACTCTGGGGCCAACGTCCTGACTTTC. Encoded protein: CAISSLGLAGHSGANVLTF.